Reported below is one T cell receptor beta chain. Primers: 60 Vbeta forward and 13 Jbeta reverse. The data were produced by immunoSEQ multiplex PCR, yet TCRdb's version contains in-frame clones alone and is incomplete. The sample shows about 72,000 clones, and more than 2.5% sits with its ten largest clones. CDR3 length: 15 residues. V lost 5 bases to trimming and J lost 4 bases; unmatched junction nucleotides: 7. Germline V gives CDR1 MNHNS, CDR2 SASEGT. The data were taken from a study of cytomegalovirus exposure and HLA in healthy donors. At the level of the study: Early released data had tens of millions of unique TCRs, all coming from HLA-typed donors.

Sequencing input: PBMCs. The TCR comes from a man aged 35 to 55 in good health and CMV-seronegative. This chain connects TRBV6-1 to TRBJ2-5; 10 bases map to TRBD2. CDR3 nucleotide sequence: TGTGCCAGCAGTCTAAGCGGGGGGGCCGGAGAGACCCAGTACTTC. Translating gives CASSLSGGAGETQYF.